The 21 T cell receptor beta chains below all came from one sample that was sequenced in a study of blood T cell repertoires in COVID-19. The data were produced by immunoSEQ multiplex PCR, yet TCRdb's version contains in-frame clones alone and is incomplete. The sample contains about 86,000 clones, around 87% of which appear only once. The specimen sequenced was peripheral blood. The receptor source for this set is a human donor in a cohort sampled during active COVID-19.

The sample holds a few counts of this clone. The V gene is TRBV7-3, the J gene TRBJ1-2; D perhaps matches TRBD1 (6 bases). Deletions cut 3 bases from V and 4 bases from J, with 18 bases between. CDR1 SGHTA and CDR2 FQGTGA come from the germline V gene. The CDR3 is made up of 16 amino acids. The CDR3 spells CASSLGSRGQSYGYTF. The DNA for the CDR3 is TGTGCCAGCAGCTTGGGGAGCAGGGGTCAGTCCTATGGCTACACCTTC.

The V and J genes are TRBV5-1 and TRBJ1-6; TRBD1 agrees at 11 bases. Germline V gene lookup returns CDR1 SGHRS and CDR2 YFSETQ. After removal of 3 bases from V and 11 bases from J, the junction contained 7 bases not matched to a gene. CDR3 length equals 15 residues. CDR3 DNA sequence: TGCGCCAGCAGCTCCGGACAGGGGGCCTTTCCACCCCTCCACTTT. Protein sequence: CASSSGQGAFPPLHF.

This clone appeared once. The chain links TRBV28 to TRBJ2-5; the D gene is possibly TRBD2 (5 bases). Germline V gene data show CDR1 as MDHEN and CDR2 as SYDVKM. CDR3 length equals 16 residues. With 2 bases removed from V and 9 bases from J, the gap between germline ends came to 22 bases. CDR3 protein: CASSLLNPGPNGAQYF. The CDR3 DNA sequence: TGTGCCAGCAGTTTACTTAATCCCGGACCTAACGGGGCCCAGTACTTC.

The gene calls are TRBV27 and TRBJ2-7, with 14 nucleotides matching TRBD2. From germline, CDR1 is MNHEY and CDR2 SMNVEV (reference sequence). The CDR3 is 15 residues long. V was clipped by 4 bases and J by 3 bases; unmatched bases: 2. CDR3 sequence (DNA): TGTGCCAGCAGTTACGGGACTAGCGGGGGCTACGAGCAGTACTTC. Its translation: CASSYGTSGGYEQYF.

The V and J genes are TRBV28 and TRBJ1-1; TRBD1 is a possible D gene (6 bases). CDR1 is MDHEN, CDR2 SYDVKM, per germline. Trimming left V 7 bases short and J 6 bases short, with 12 bases between. This CDR3 spans 12 amino acids. CDR3 sequence: CASNTQGSEAFF. For the CDR3, the DNA is TGTGCCAGCAACACACAGGGTTCTGAAGCTTTCTTT. Combining the CDR3 with reference TRBV28 and TRBJ1-1 gives the whole variable domain DVKVTQSSRYLVKRTGEKVFLECVQDMDHENMFWYRQDPGLGLRLIYFSYDVKMKEKGDIPEGYSVSREKKERFSLILESASTNQTSMYLCASNTQGSEAFFGQGTRLTVV.

This chain uses TRBV12-3 or TRBV12-4 with TRBJ2-7; D uncertain. This CDR3 region has 13 residues. The germline V and J ends were trimmed by 7 bases and 2 bases, with 12 bases remaining between them. CDR3 sequence reads: CASNFLGTYEQYF. CDR3 DNA: TGTGCCAGCAATTTTCTAGGAACCTACGAGCAGTACTTC.

The gene calls are TRBV18 and TRBJ2-2, with D perhaps TRBD2 (6 bases). V was pared by 1 base and J by 6 bases, with 9 bases between. In germline, CDR1 is KGHSH, CDR2 LQKENI. This CDR3 is 14 amino acids long. CDR3 sequence (DNA): TGTGCCAGCTCACCACGAGGGGAGGCCGGGGAGCTGTTTTTT. Translation gives CASSPRGEAGELFF.

For the CDR3, the DNA is TGTGCCAGCACCCTAGGGGCGACAGGGGAACAAGAGACCCAGTACTTC. This translates into CASTLGATGEQETQYF. The rearrangement joins TRBV7-7 to TRBJ2-5, with 8 nucleotides matching TRBD1. The ends lost 7 bases at V and 2 bases at J; junction bases unmatched: 12. Per germline, CDR1 SSHAT and CDR2 FNYEAQ (reference sequence). There are 16 residues in the CDR3. Full variable domain (remainder filled in from reference TRBV7-7 and TRBJ2-5): GAGVSQSPRYKVTKRGQDVTLRCDPISSHATLYWYQQALGQGPEFLTYFNYEAQPDKSGLPSDRFSAERPEGSISTLTIQRTEQRDSAMYRCASTLGATGEQETQYFGPGTRLLVL.

This CDR3 is CASCRDRGQGGNQPQHF. CDR3 coding DNA: TGTGCCAGCTGCCGGGACAGGGGCCAAGGGGGCAATCAGCCCCAGCATTTT. The chain combines TRBV2 with TRBJ1-5, with 10 bases identical to TRBD1. The CDR3 has 17 amino acids. Germline V lookup: CDR1 SNHLY, CDR2 FYNNEI. J was trimmed by 2 bases and V by 8 bases; bases with no gene match: 12.

The gene calls are TRBV11-2 and TRBJ2-3; D is possibly TRBD2 (6 bases). Trimming took off 2 bases at V and 1 base at J, with 13 bases between the two ends. Germline CDR1 SGHAT, CDR2 FQNNGV. The CDR3 is 16 residues long. Written as DNA, the CDR3 is TGTGCCAGCAGCTTAATGGGGGGTGGCGGCACAGATACGCAGTATTTT. As protein: CASSLMGGGGTDTQYF. Together with reference TRBV11-2 and TRBJ2-3, the CDR3 gives the full variable domain: EAGVAQSPRYKIIEKRQSVAFWCNPISGHATLYWYQQILGQGPKLLIQFQNNGVVDDSQLPKDRFSAERLKGVDSTLKIQPAKLEDSAVYLCASSLMGGGGTDTQYFGPGTRLTVL.

The chain is built from TRBV28 and TRBJ1-2; D is undetermined. V was trimmed by 8 bases and J by 4 bases, leaving 11 bases between them. The germline gives CDR1 MDHEN, CDR2 SYDVKM. The CDR3 is 12 amino acids. CDR3 amino acids: CASAQNLYGYTF. The DNA of the CDR3 is TGTGCCAGCGCTCAGAACCTCTATGGCTACACCTTC.

V is TRBV19 and J is TRBJ2-7; 10 bases line up with TRBD2. Germline values: CDR1 LNHDA, CDR2 SQIVND (reference sequence). The CDR3 is 14 amino acids. V lost 3 bases to trimming and J lost 2 bases; unmatched junction nucleotides: 1. The CDR3 sequence: CASSISGGTYEQYF. CDR3 DNA: TGTGCCAGTAGTATTAGCGGGGGGACCTACGAGCAGTACTTC.

The rearrangement joins TRBV28 to TRBJ1-4, with 8 positions matching TRBD1. The germline gives CDR1 MDHEN, CDR2 SYDVKM. V lost 4 bases, J lost 5 bases, and 6 bases stayed unmatched. This CDR3 is built from 15 residues. CDR3 nucleotide sequence: TGTGCCAGCAGTTCCACGGACAGGGAGAATGAAAAACTGTTTTTT. This gives the protein CASSSTDRENEKLFF.

The chain joins TRBV12-3 or TRBV12-4 to TRBJ1-1; no firm D call. Trimming removed 5 bases from V and 5 bases from J, with 12 bases in between. The CDR3 spans 13 residues. The CDR3 DNA is TGTGCCAGCAGTCCGGAGTTGTGGACTGAAGCTTTCTTT. Protein: CASSPELWTEAFF.

The rearrangement joins TRBV5-1 to TRBJ2-2; no reliable D call. The germline V gene encodes CDR1 SGHRS and CDR2 YFSETQ. V gave up 3 bases and J gave up 2 bases, with 8 bases separating them. The CDR3 has 14 amino acids. This chain's CDR3 is CASSSDKNTGELFF. The CDR3 region has the DNA TGCGCCAGCAGCTCCGACAAAAACACCGGGGAGCTGTTTTTT.

V gene TRBV7-3 combines with J gene TRBJ2-1; 10 positions match TRBD2. Germline CDR1 and CDR2: SGHTA and FQGTGA. The CDR3 totals 16 residues. V lost 4 bases, J lost 6 bases, and 9 bases stayed unmatched. The CDR3 bases are TGTGCCAGCAGCTCTTTTAGCGGGAGGAACTTCAATGAGCAGTTCTTC. As protein: CASSSFSGRNFNEQFF.

This chain joins TRBV28 and TRBJ1-2; possible D gene TRBD1, 6 bases. The CDR3 consists of 15 residues. Trimming took 6 bases from V and 3 from J, leaving 17 bases between them. Germline CDR1 and CDR2: MDHEN and SYDVKM. The CDR3 DNA sequence: TGTGCCAGCAGGCCGCTACAGGGTATGGACTATGGCTACACCTTC. Its protein is CASRPLQGMDYGYTF.

V is TRBV9 and J is TRBJ1-3; no reliable D call. The CDR3 loop spans 13 amino acids. CDR1 is SGDLS and CDR2 is YYNGEE in the germline V gene. Trimming left V 2 bases short and J 3 bases short, with 6 bases between. CDR3 residues: CASSVAVGNTIYF. CDR3 coding DNA: TGTGCCAGCAGCGTGGCGGTTGGAAACACCATATATTTT.

The chain combines TRBV9 with TRBJ1-6; the D is unclear. CDR3 length: 16 residues. Germline CDR1 and CDR2: SGDLS and YYNGEE. Between the trimmed V and J ends, which lost 2 bases and 6 bases, there was a span of 15 bases. Written as DNA, the CDR3 is TGTGCCAGCAGCGTGAGTGAGGGTAGAGCTAATTCACCCCTCCACTTT. Residues: CASSVSEGRANSPLHF.

V is TRBV2 and J is TRBJ2-3, with D tentatively TRBD2 (5 bases). The CDR3 has 15 residues. The germline gives CDR1 SNHLY, CDR2 FYNNEI. The ends were cut back, 3 bases at V and 6 bases at J, with 16 bases in the middle. This chain's CDR3 is CASSDRGADGDTQYF. DNA for the CDR3: TGTGCCAGCAGTGATCGGGGAGCGGATGGTGATACGCAGTATTTT.

The chain links TRBV19 to TRBJ1-2; TRBD1 agrees at 10 bases. With V trimmed by 6 bases and J by 5 bases, 9 bases remained unmatched. This CDR3 region has 15 residues. Germline V gene sequence: CDR1 LNHDA, CDR2 SQIVND (reference sequence). The CDR3 region has the DNA TGTGCCAGTAGCAGAGGACAGGGGGGATTTTATGGCTACACCTTC. Its protein is CASSRGQGGFYGYTF.